This T cell receptor beta chain is from a study of cytomegalovirus exposure and HLA in healthy donors. Study context: Per a later analysis, the roughly 640 first-cohort and some 110 validation repertoires shared one platform. Study outcomes and limitations: Among the CMV-associated chains, three were confirmed in vitro as specific for CMV antigens. A list of 150 to 200 TCR beta chains associated with cytomegalovirus was given.

The donors formed part of the roughly 110-subject validation cohort, distinct from the roughly 600-subject first cohort. This clone has a single count. Antigen specificity is unknown. Profiled with immunoSEQ multiplex PCR; TCRdb holds only in-frame clones, not every one. The sample gives 200,000 or so clones, around 87% of which show up once; approximately 2% is in the top ten. This TCR derives from a young woman in good health and CMV-seropositive. Sequencing was done on a sample of PBMCs.

In DNA, the CDR3 is TGTGCCAGCGGACCGGGACACTCCTACGAGCAGTACTTC. Its protein is CASGPGHSYEQYF. The rearrangement links TRBV28 to TRBJ2-7; D perhaps matches TRBD1 (6 bases). Germline CDR1 MDHEN, CDR2 SYDVKM. The germline V and J ends were trimmed by 8 bases and 0 bases, with 11 bases remaining between them. The CDR3 has 13 amino acids.